The 5 T cell receptor beta chains in this list originate from one sample, sequenced in a study of blood T cell repertoires in COVID-19. Clones were read by immunoSEQ multiplex PCR, and TCRdb kept only the in-frame ones, dropping some. The table includes about 85,000 clones, roughly nine tenths detected once. Sequencing was performed on peripheral blood. The receptor source for this set is a man aged 50-60 years with acute or convalescent COVID-19.

The rearrangement joins TRBV7-6 to TRBJ1-5; 11 nucleotides line up with TRBD1. With 1 base clipped from V and 6 bases from J, the junction kept 2 bases outside the gene matches. Germline CDR1 and CDR2: SGHVS and FNYEAQ. The CDR3 extends over 15 amino acids. In nucleotides, the CDR3 is TGTGCCAGCAGCTTAGTGGGGACAGGGGGTCAGCCCCAGCATTTT. This sequence encodes CASSLVGTGGQPQHF.

The chain joins TRBV5-1 to TRBJ2-3, with 7 bases matching TRBD1. The V and J ends lost 4 bases and 1 base, in that order; junction bases with no gene match: 6. The CDR3 totals 15 residues. Germline V gene lookup returns CDR1 SGHRS and CDR2 YFSETQ. For the CDR3, the DNA is TGCGCCAGCAGCCTAAGACAGGGCGGCACAGATACGCAGTATTTT. Translating gives CASSLRQGGTDTQYF.

The V and J genes are TRBV6-6 and TRBJ1-4; 7 bases line up with TRBD1. CDR3 length: 16 residues. The V gene's germline CDR1 is MNHNY and CDR2 SVGAGI (reference sequence). The V segment lost 4 bases and the J segment 0 bases; nucleotides outside the gene matches: 5. CDR3 sequence: CASSSRQGATNEKLFF. The CDR3 nucleotides read TGTGCCAGCAGTTCCCGTCAGGGGGCAACTAATGAAAAACTGTTTTTT.

The CDR3 protein is CASTKPSQGIRYEQYF. As DNA, the CDR3 is TGCGCCAGCACTAAACCCAGTCAGGGGATTAGGTACGAGCAGTACTTC. This sequence joins TRBV5-1 and TRBJ2-7, with a weak D call TRBD1 (6 bases). The CDR3 loop spans 16 amino acids. V was clipped by 6 bases and J by 4 bases, with 23 bases between them. Germline lookup yields CDR1 SGHRS and CDR2 YFSETQ.

The chain carries TRBV13 and TRBJ2-3, with D possibly matching TRBD1 (6 bases). CDR3 length: 13 residues. CDR1 and CDR2 from the germline V gene are PRHDT and FYEKMQ (reference sequence). V was shortened by 0 bases and J by 7 bases, with 8 bases between the two germline ends. The CDR3 is CASSLGTGYTQYF. CDR3 DNA: TGTGCCAGCAGCTTAGGGACAGGTTATACGCAGTATTTT.